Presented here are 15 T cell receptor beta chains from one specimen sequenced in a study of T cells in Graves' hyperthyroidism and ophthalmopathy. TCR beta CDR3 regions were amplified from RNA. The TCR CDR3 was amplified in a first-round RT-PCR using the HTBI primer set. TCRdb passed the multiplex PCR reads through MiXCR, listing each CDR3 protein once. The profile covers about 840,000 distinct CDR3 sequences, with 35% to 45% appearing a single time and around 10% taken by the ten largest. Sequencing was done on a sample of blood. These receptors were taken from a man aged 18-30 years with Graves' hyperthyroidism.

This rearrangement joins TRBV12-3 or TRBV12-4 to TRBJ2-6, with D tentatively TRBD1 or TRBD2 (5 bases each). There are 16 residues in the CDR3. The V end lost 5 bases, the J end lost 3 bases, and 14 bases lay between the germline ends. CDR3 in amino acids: CASSLGTALGANVLTF. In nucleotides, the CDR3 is TGTGCCAGCAGTCTCGGGACGGCACTTGGGGCCAACGTCCTGACTTTC.

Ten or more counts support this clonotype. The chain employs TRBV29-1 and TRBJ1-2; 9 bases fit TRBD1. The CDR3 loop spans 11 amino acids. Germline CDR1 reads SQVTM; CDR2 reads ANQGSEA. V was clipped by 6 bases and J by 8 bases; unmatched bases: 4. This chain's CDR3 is CSVGTGSGYTF. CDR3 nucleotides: TGCAGCGTCGGGACAGGGAGCGGCTACACCTTC.

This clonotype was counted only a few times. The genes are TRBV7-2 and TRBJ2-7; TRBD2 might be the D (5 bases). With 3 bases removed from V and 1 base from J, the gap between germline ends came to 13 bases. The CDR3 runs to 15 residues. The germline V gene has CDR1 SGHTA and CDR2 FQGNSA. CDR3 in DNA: TGTGCCAGCAGCTTCGGACTTCAGGTTTCCTACGAGCAGTACTTC. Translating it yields CASSFGLQVSYEQYF. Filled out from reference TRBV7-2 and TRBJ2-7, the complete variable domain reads GAGVSQSPSNKVTEKGKDVELRCDPISGHTALYWYRQSLGQGLEFLIYFQGNSAPDKSGLPSDRFSAERTGGSVSTLTIQRTQQEDSAVYLCASSFGLQVSYEQYFGPGTRLTVT.

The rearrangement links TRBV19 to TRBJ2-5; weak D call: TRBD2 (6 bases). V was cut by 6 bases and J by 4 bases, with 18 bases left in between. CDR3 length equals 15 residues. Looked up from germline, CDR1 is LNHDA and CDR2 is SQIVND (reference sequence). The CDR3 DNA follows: TGTGCCAGTAGCAGGAGGGCCACCACCGGAGAGACCCAGTACTTC. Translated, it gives CASSRRATTGETQYF. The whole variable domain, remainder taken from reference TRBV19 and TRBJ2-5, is DGGITQSPKYLFRKEGQNVTLSCEQNLNHDAMYWYRQDPGQGLRLIYYSQIVNDFQKGDIAEGYSVSREKKESFPLTVTSAQKNPTAFYLCASSRRATTGETQYFGPGTRLLVL.

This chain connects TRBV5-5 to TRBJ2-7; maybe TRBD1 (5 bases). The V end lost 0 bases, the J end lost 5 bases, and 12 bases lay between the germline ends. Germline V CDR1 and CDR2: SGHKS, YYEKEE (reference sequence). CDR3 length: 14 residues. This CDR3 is CASSLGGQSHEQYF. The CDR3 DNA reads TGTGCCAGCAGCTTGGGGGGCCAGTCGCACGAGCAGTACTTC.

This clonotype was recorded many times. CDR3 in DNA: TGCAGTGCTGTACAGGGACTCATGAACACTGAAGCTTTCTTT. Translated: CSAVQGLMNTEAFF. This sequence joins TRBV20-1 and TRBJ1-1; maybe TRBD1 (6 bases). The V and J ends lost 5 bases and 0 bases respectively, with 13 bases between them. This CDR3 contains 14 residues. The germline gives CDR1 DFQATT, CDR2 SNEGSKA (reference sequence).

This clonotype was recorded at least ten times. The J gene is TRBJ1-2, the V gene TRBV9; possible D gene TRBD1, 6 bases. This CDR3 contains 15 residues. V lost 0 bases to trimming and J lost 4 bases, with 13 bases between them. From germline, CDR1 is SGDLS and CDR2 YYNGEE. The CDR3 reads CASSVATDSTYGYTF. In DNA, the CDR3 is TGTGCCAGCAGCGTAGCTACGGACAGTACCTATGGCTACACCTTC.

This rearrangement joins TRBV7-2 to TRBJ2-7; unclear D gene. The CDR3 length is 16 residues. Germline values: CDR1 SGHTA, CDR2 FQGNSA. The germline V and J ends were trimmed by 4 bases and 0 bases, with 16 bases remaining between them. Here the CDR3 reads CASSSSVRVSSYEQYF. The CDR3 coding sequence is TGTGCCAGCAGCTCCTCTGTAAGGGTCTCCTCCTACGAGCAGTACTTC.

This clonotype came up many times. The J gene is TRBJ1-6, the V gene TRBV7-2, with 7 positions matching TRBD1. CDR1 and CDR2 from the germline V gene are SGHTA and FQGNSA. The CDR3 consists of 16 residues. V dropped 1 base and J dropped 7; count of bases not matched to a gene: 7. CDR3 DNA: TGTGCCAGCAGCTTAGTCCCGGGACAGCAAAATTCACCCCTCCACTTT. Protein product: CASSLVPGQQNSPLHF. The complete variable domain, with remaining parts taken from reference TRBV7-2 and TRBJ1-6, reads GAGVSQSPSNKVTEKGKDVELRCDPISGHTALYWYRQSLGQGLEFLIYFQGNSAPDKSGLPSDRFSAERTGGSVSTLTIQRTQQEDSAVYLCASSLVPGQQNSPLHFGNGTRLTVT.

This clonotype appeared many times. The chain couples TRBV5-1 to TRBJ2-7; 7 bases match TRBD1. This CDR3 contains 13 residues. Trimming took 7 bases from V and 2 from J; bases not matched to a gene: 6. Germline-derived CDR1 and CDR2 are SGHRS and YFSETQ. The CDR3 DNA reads TGCGCCAGCGGATTGGGACAGACCTACGAGCAGTACTTC. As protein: CASGLGQTYEQYF.

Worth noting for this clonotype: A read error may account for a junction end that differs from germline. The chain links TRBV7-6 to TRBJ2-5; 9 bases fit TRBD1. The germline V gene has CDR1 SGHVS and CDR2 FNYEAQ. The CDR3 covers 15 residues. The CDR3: CAGSQLGQGRETQYF. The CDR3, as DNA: TGTGCCGGCAGTCAGCTCGGACAGGGGAGAGAGACCCAGTACTTC.

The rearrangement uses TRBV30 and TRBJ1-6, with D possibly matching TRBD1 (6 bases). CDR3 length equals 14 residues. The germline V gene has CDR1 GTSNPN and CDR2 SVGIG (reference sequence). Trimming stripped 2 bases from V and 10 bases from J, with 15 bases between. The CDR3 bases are TGTGCCTGGAGTAGTGGAGGGGGAGCCTCACCCCTCCACTTT. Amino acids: CAWSSGGGASPLHF.

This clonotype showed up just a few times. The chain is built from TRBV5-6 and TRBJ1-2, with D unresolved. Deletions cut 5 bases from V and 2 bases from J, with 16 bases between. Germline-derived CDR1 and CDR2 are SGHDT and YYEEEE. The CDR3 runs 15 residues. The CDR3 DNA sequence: TGTGCCAGCAGTTGGGCTTGGTTGGGAAACTATGGCTACACCTTC. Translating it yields CASSWAWLGNYGYTF.

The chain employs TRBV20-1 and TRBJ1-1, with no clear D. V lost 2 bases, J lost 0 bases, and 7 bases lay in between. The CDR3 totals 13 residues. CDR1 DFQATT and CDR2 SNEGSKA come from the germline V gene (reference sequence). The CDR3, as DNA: TGCAGTGCTAGACAGCCCATGAACACTGAAGCTTTCTTT. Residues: CSARQPMNTEAFF.

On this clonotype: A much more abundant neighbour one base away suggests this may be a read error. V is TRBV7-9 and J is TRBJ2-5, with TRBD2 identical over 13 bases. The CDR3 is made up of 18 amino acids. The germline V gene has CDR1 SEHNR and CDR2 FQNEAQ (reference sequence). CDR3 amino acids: CASSPRTSGGRYQEAQYF. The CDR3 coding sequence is TGTGCCAGCAGCCCACGGACTAGCGGGGGAAGGTACCAAGAGGCCCAGTACTTC.